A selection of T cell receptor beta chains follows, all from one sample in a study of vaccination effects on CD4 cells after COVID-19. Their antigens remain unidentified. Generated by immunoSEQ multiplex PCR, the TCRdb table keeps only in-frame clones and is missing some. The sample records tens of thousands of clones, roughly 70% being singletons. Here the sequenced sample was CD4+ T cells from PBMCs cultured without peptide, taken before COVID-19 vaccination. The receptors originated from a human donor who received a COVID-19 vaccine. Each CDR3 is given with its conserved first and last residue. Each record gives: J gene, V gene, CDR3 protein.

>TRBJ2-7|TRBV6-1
CASSDTSGRVYEQYF
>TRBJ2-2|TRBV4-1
CASSQVRLVGGGNTGELFF
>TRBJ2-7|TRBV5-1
CASSLDRTQTYEQYF
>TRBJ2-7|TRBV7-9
CASSLGQGAAQYF
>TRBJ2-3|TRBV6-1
CASSELRTSGADTQYF
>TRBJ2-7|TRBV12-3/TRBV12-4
CASVGSGYEQYF
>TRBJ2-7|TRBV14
CAGSRRGLRSLYEQYF
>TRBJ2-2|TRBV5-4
CASSRSGLAGGPLSSGELFF
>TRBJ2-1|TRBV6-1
CASSEVQTYNEQFF
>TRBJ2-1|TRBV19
CASSSWSSYNEQFF
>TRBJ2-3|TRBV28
CASSRTSGGSRVDTDTQYF
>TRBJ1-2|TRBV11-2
CASNGYSAGYTF
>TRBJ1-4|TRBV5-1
CASSDGTVGEKLFF
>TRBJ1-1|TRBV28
CASSLWNGNTEAFF
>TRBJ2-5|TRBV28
CASNIGGETQYF
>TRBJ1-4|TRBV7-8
CASSLVRGANEKLFF
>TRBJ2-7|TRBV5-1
CASSLDGQVSYEQYF
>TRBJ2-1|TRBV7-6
CASSLAAGNSYNEQFF
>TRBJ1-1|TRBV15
CATSRDPGARNTEAFF
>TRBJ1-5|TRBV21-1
CASSKGGGAISLWHF
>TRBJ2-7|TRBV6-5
CASSYTSGTGYEQYF
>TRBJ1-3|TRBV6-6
CASSPLPFSGNTIYF
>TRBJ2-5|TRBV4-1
CASSSKGLAGGETQYF
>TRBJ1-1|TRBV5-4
CASSLGGKAEAFF
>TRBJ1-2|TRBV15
CATSPRLGGYTF
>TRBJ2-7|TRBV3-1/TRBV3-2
CASSQDQAYEQYF
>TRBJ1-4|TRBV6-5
CASRPSLPSGLFF
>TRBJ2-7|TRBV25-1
CASSPGGISSYEQYF
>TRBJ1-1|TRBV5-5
CASSPGLLNTEAFF
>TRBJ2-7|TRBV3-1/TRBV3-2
CASSQDPGNSYEQYF
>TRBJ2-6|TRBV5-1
CASSLDSSGANVLTF
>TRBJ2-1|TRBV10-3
CAISASRNEQFF
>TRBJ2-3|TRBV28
CASRNHSGRLRADTQYF
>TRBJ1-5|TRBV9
CASSDGTNQPQHF
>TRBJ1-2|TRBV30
CAWSEAYGYTF
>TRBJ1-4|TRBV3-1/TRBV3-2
CASSQDLGTTNEKLFF
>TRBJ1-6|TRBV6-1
CASSEVNLHF
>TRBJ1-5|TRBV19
CASSIDDLMPQHF
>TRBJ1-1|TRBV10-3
CAITSDRFGTEAFF
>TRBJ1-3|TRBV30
CAWSLPGTVRNTIYF
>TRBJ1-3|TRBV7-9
CASSREGNTIYF
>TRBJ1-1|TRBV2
CASTEREPYTAAFF
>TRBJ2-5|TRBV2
CASSGGGETQYF
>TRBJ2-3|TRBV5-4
CASSLSTDTQYF
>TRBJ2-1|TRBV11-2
CASSPSTGVQFF
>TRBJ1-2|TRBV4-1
CASSPPRGADYGYTF
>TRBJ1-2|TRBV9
CASSRIETGSGGYTF
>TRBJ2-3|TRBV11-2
CASSPGLRDTQYF
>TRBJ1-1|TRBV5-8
CASSRELNTEAFF
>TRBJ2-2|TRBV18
CASSPRQVQNTGELFF
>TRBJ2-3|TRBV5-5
CASSGLAGSTDTQYF
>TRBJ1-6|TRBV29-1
CSVRDVANANSPLHF
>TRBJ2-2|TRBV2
CASSVEGPGELFF
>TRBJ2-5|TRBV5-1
CASSLTSGYWETQYF
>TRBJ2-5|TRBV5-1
CASSYQGGGLETQYF
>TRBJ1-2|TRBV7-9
CASSFGDSRLYGYTF
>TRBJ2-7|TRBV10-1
CASRRDASGTYEQYF
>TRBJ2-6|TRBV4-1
CASSQGQAWGSGANVLTF
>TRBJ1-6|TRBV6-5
CASSYSAGDNSPLHF
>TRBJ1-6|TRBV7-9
CASSTGQRGSPLHF